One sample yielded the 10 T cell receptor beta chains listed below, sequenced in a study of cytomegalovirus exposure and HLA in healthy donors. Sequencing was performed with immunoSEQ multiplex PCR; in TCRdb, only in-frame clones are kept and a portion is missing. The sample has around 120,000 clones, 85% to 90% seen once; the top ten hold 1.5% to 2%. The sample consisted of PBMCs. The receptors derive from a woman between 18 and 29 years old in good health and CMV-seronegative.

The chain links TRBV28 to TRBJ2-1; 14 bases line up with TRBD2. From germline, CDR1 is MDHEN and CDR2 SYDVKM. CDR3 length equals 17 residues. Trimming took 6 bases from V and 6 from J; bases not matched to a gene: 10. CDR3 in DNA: TGTGCCAGCAGCCCGGGGACTAGCGGGAGTTTAATCAATGAGCAGTTCTTC. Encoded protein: CASSPGTSGSLINEQFF.

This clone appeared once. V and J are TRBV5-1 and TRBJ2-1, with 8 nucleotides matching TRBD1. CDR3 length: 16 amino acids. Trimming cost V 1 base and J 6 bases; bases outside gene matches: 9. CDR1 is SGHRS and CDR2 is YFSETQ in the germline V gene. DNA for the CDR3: TGCGCCAGCAGCTTGACACTTAGAGGGACAGGCAATGAGCAGTTCTTC. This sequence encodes CASSLTLRGTGNEQFF.

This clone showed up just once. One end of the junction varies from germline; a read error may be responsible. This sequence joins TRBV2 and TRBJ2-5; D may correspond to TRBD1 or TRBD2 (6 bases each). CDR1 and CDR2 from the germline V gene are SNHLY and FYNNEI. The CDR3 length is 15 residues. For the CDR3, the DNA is TGTGCCAGCAGTAAAGCAGGGGCCCGGGGGGAGACCCAGTACTTC. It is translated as CASSKAGARGETQYF.

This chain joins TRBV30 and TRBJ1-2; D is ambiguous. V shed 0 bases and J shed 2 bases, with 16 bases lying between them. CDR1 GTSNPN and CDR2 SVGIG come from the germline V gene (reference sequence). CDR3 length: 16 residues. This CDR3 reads CAWSVPGSGRNYGYTF. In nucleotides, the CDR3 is TGTGCCTGGAGTGTACCCGGGTCCGGGAGGAACTATGGCTACACCTTC. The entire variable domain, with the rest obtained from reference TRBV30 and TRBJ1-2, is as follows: SQTIHQWPATLVQPVGSPLSLECTVEGTSNPNLYWYRQAAGRGLQLLFYSVGIGQISSEVPQNLSASRPQDRQFILSSKKLLLSDSGFYLCAWSVPGSGRNYGYTFGSGTRLTVV.

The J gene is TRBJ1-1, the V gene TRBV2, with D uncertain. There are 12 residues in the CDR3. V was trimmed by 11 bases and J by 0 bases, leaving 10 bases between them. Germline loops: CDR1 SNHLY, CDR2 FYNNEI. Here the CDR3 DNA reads TGTGCCCGAGTCGGGGTGAACACTGAAGCTTTCTTT. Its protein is CARVGVNTEAFF. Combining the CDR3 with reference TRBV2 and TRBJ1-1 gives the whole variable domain EPEVTQTPSHQVTQMGQEVILRCVPISNHLYFYWYRQILGQKVEFLVSFYNNEISEKSEIFDDQFSVERPDGSNFTLKIRSTKLEDSAMYFCARVGVNTEAFFGQGTRLTVV.

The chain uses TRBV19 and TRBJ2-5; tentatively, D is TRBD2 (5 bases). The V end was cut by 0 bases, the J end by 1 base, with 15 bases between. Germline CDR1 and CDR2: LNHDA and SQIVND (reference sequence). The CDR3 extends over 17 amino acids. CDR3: CASSIDLTGSGQETQYF. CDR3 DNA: TGTGCCAGTAGTATAGATCTAACGGGCAGCGGCCAAGAGACCCAGTACTTC.

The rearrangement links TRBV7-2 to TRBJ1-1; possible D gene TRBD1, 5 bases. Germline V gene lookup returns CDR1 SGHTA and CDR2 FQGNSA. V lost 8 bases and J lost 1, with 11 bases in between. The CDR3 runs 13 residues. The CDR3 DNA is TGTGCCAGCCGACTGGGGCCGAACACTGAAGCTTTCTTT. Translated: CASRLGPNTEAFF. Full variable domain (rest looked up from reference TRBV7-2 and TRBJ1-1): GAGVSQSPSNKVTEKGKDVELRCDPISGHTALYWYRQSLGQGLEFLIYFQGNSAPDKSGLPSDRFSAERTGGSVSTLTIQRTQQEDSAVYLCASRLGPNTEAFFGQGTRLTVV.

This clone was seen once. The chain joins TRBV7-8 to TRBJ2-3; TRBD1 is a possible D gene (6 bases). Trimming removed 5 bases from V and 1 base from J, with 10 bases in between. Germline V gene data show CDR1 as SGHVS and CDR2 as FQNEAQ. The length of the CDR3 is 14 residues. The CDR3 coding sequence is TGTGCCAGCAGCCCAAACAGGGGCACAGATACGCAGTATTTT. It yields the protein CASSPNRGTDTQYF.

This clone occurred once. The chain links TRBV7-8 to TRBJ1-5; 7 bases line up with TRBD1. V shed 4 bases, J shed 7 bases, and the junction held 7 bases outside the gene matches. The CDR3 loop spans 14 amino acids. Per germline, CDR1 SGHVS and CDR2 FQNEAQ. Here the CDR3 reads CASSSTKTGQPQHF. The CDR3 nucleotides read TGTGCCAGCAGCTCTACTAAGACAGGGCAGCCCCAGCATTTT.

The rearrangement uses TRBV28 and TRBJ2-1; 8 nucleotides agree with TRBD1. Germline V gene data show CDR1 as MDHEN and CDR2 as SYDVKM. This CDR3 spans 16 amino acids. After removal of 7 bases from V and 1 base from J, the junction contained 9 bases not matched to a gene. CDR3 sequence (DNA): TGTGCCAGCACTCCAGGGGGCCCGGGGTCCTACAATGAGCAGTTCTTC. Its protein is CASTPGGPGSYNEQFF.